This note documents a single T cell receptor (beta chain) sequence. Its specificity is unknown. Within the sample, other DNA sequences also encode this same CDR3. The CDR3 runs to 14 residues. Trimming cost V 4 bases and J 6 bases; bases outside gene matches: 6. The germline V gene encodes CDR1 SGHRS and CDR2 YFSETQ. Libraries were prepared by immunoSEQ multiplex PCR; TCRdb keeps only in-frame clonotypes and omits some of them. The data show 2,100,000 or so clones, more than 90% seen once. This record belongs to a study of shared clonotypes between healthy human individuals. General study points: The naive CD4 repertoires of a few donors were compared, and around 4.9% of clonotypes were shared.

The sample was naive CD4+ T cells sorted from blood. Subset denoted: CD45RA+ positively selected. The chain links TRBV5-1 to TRBJ2-7; 11 bases map to TRBD2. The receptor was isolated from a man aged 18 to 29 in good health. In DNA, the CDR3 is TGCGCCAGCAGCCCCACTAGCGGGAGTAGCGAGCAGTACTTC. Its translation: CASSPTSGSSEQYF.